Reported below is one T cell receptor beta chain. Clones were read by immunoSEQ multiplex PCR, and TCRdb kept only the in-frame ones, dropping some. This sample carries roughly 150,000 clones, roughly 90% of them seen once, and the ten largest clones take around 5%. This sample stems from a study of cytomegalovirus exposure and HLA in healthy donors. This CDR3 is 15 amino acids long. Deletions cut 5 bases from V and 3 bases from J, with 17 bases between. From germline, CDR1 is MDHEN and CDR2 SYDVKM. This clonotype was obtained from a woman in her 30s in good health and CMV-seronegative. What was sequenced was PBMCs. The chain couples TRBV28 to TRBJ2-7; D gene uncertain. The CDR3 DNA is TGTGCCAGCAGTCCCCGACCGACAAGCTACTACGAGCAGTACTTC. It codes for CASSPRPTSYYEQYF.